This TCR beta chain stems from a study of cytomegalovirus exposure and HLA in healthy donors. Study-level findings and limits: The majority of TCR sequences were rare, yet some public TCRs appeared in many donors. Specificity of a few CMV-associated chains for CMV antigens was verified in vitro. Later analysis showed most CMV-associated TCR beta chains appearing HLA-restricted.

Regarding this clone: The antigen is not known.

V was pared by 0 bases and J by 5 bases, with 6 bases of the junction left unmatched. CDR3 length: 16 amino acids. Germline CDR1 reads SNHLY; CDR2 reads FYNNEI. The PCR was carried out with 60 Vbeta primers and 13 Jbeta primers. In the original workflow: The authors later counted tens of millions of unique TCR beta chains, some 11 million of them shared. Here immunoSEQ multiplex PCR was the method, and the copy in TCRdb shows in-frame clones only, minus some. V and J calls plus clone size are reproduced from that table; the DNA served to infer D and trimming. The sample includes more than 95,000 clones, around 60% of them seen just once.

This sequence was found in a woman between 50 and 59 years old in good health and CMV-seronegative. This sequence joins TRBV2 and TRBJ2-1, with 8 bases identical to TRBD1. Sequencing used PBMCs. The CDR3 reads CASSEARDRTNNEQFF. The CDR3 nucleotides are TGTGCCAGCAGTGAAGCGCGGGACAGGACCAACAATGAGCAGTTCTTC.